Listed below are T cell receptor beta chains from one sample, sequenced in a study of shared clonotypes between healthy human individuals. The method was immunoSEQ multiplex PCR; TCRdb's version includes in-frame clones alone and lacks a portion of them. This table has about 2,100,000 clones, 90% to 95% appearing once. Sequencing input: naive CD8+ T cells from PBMCs. All receptors come from a man between 18 and 35 years old in good health. Some clones in this sample may be carry-over from other donors' samples. CDR3s include the opening cysteine and the closing phenylalanine or tryptophan. The D gene is left open where the match is weak. Rows may omit the clone size; those that give it use once, few, many or a size class.

j_call,clone_size,v_call,d_call,cdr3_aa,cdr3_nt
TRBJ2-3,-,TRBV27,-,CASSLYPDTQYF,TGTGCCAGCAGTTTATATCCAGATACGCAGTATTTT
TRBJ2-7,-,TRBV2,-,CASSEGAGEYEQYF,TGTGCCAGCAGTGAAGGGGCAGGGGAGTACGAGCAGTACTTC
TRBJ2-7,once,TRBV27,-,CASSTRTGTYEQYF,TGTGCCAGCAGTACACGGACCGGCACCTACGAGCAGTACTTC
TRBJ1-2,-,TRBV5-1,TRBD1,CASSSARGGHNYGYTF,TGCGCCAGCAGTTCGGCAAGAGGGGGCCACAACTATGGCTACACCTTC
TRBJ2-1,-,TRBV29-1,-,CSVGFPDSYNEQFF,TGCAGCGTTGGTTTTCCGGACTCCTACAATGAGCAGTTCTTC
TRBJ2-1,-,TRBV27,TRBD2,CASSPGTSGRYNEQFF,TGTGCCAGCAGTCCGGGGACTAGCGGGAGGTATAATGAGCAGTTCTTC
TRBJ2-7,-,TRBV28,-,CASRGVGYEQYF,TGTGCCAGCAGGGGAGTCGGATACGAGCAGTACTTC
TRBJ2-2,few,TRBV14,-,CASSGNTGELFF,TGTGCCAGCAGCGGAAACACCGGGGAGCTGTTTTTT
TRBJ2-7,-,TRBV4-1,-,CASSQDEGVGYEQYF,TGCGCCAGCAGCCAAGATGAGGGGGTGGGCTACGAGCAGTACTTC
TRBJ1-2,-,TRBV4-3,-,CASSQDRAVGTGYTF,TGCGCCAGCAGCCAAGACCGGGCAGTTGGGACTGGCTACACCTTC
TRBJ2-7,-,TRBV5-8,-,CASSLVGLGYEQYF,TGTGCCAGCAGCTTGGTTGGGCTAGGCTACGAGCAGTACTTC
TRBJ2-1,-,TRBV30,-,CAWTQAGLAYNEQFF,TGTGCCTGGACCCAAGCAGGGCTGGCCTACAATGAGCAGTTCTTC
TRBJ2-2,-,TRBV4-1,-,CASSDRRTELLTGELFF,TGCGCCAGCAGCGATCGAAGGACAGAGCTACTCACCGGGGAGCTGTTTTTT
TRBJ1-1,-,TRBV19,-,CASSILAGRGKNTEAFF,TGTGCCAGTAGTATTTTGGCAGGGCGGGGGAAGAACACTGAAGCTTTCTTT
TRBJ1-1,few,TRBV28,-,CASRRAGRGTEAFF,TGTGCCAGCAGGCGGGCAGGACGAGGCACTGAAGCTTTCTTT
TRBJ2-1,-,TRBV6-6,TRBD2,CASSYSYPGGNEQFF,TGTGCCAGCAGTTACTCGTACCCGGGAGGCAATGAGCAGTTCTTC
TRBJ2-1,-,TRBV9,TRBD2,CASSLAGTSGDNEQFF,TGTGCCAGCAGCTTAGCCGGGACTAGCGGTGATAATGAGCAGTTCTTC
TRBJ1-5,-,TRBV28,-,CASSSGNQPQHF,TGTGCCAGCAGTTCGGGCAATCAGCCCCAGCATTTT
TRBJ1-4,-,TRBV6-6,-,CASSLYGTNEKLFF,TGTGCCAGCAGTTTATACGGTACTAATGAAAAACTGTTTTTT
TRBJ2-7,-,TRBV28,-,CASSVSGADDYEQYF,TGTGCCAGCAGTGTTTCCGGGGCGGACGACTACGAGCAGTACTTC
TRBJ2-7,-,TRBV15,-,CATSDRLVEQYF,TGTGCCACCAGCGACCGGTTAGTCGAGCAGTACTTC
TRBJ1-1,-,TRBV2,-,CASSGIPGGTEAFF,TGTGCCAGCAGTGGCATTCCGGGGGGGACTGAAGCTTTCTTT
TRBJ1-4,-,TRBV6-5,-,CASSYRTEFNEKLFF,TGTGCCAGCAGTTACCGAACAGAGTTTAATGAAAAACTGTTTTTT
TRBJ2-1,-,TRBV28,-,CASRSTLRLYNEQFF,TGTGCCAGCAGAAGTACGTTACGGCTATACAATGAGCAGTTCTTC
TRBJ2-1,-,TRBV4-1,-,CASSQDGAASYNEQFF,TGCGCCAGCAGCCAAGACGGTGCGGCTTCCTACAATGAGCAGTTCTTC
TRBJ2-7,-,TRBV7-9,-,CASSLAGQGYEQYF,TGTGCCAGCAGCTTAGCGGGGCAGGGCTACGAGCAGTACTTC
TRBJ1-1,-,TRBV19,-,CASSIGLARAAFF,TGTGCCAGTAGTATAGGCTTGGCTCGGGCGGCTTTCTTT
TRBJ2-7,-,TRBV9,-,CASSVEGHFSYEQYF,TGTGCCAGCAGCGTAGAAGGACACTTCTCCTACGAGCAGTACTTC
TRBJ2-7,-,TRBV27,TRBD1,CASSRGFIGQGFYEQYF,TGTGCCAGCAGTCGCGGGTTTATAGGACAGGGGTTCTACGAGCAGTACTTC
TRBJ2-7,-,TRBV5-4,-,CASSPEGLAAYEQYF,TGTGCCAGCAGCCCCGAGGGGCTAGCAGCCTACGAGCAGTACTTC
TRBJ2-7,-,TRBV19,-,CASRDPRDGTYEQYF,TGTGCCAGTAGGGACCCCCGGGACGGTACCTACGAGCAGTACTTC
TRBJ2-6,-,TRBV10-3,-,CAISEGRTTRSGANVLTF,TGTGCCATCAGTGAAGGGCGGACAACCCGCTCTGGGGCCAACGTCCTGACTTTC
TRBJ2-5,-,TRBV11-2,-,CASSLDQPQQQETQYF,TGTGCCAGCAGCTTAGATCAGCCCCAACAGCAAGAGACCCAGTACTTC
TRBJ2-1,-,TRBV7-6,-,CASSLAWGPPYNEQFF,TGTGCCAGCAGCTTAGCTTGGGGGCCCCCCTACAATGAGCAGTTCTTC
TRBJ2-3,-,TRBV10-1,TRBD2,CASSLGGTSGIPSTDTQYF,TGCGCCAGCAGCCTCGGGGGGACTAGCGGGATTCCTAGCACAGATACGCAGTATTTT